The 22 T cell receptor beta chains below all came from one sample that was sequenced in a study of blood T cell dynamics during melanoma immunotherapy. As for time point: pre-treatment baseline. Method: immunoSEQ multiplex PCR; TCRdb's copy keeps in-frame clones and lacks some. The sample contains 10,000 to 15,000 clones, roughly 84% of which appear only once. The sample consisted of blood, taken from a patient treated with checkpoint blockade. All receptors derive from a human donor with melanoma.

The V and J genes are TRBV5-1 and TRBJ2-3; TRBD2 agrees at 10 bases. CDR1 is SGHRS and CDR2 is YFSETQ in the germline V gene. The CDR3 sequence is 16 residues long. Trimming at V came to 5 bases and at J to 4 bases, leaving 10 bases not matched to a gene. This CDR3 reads CASSSGLAASADTQYF. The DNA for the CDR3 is TGCGCCAGCAGTTCTGGACTAGCGGCCTCGGCAGATACGCAGTATTTT. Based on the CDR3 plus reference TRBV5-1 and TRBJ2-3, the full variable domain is KAGVTQTPRYLIKTRGQQVTLSCSPISGHRSVSWYQQTPGQGLQFLFEYFSETQRNKGNFPGRFSGRQFSNSRSEMNVSTLELGDSALYLCASSSGLAASADTQYFGPGTRLTVL.

In DNA form, the CDR3 reads TGTGCTAGTGGTTCGGGACAGGGGGAGACCCAGTACTTC. This encodes CASGSGQGETQYF. The chain links TRBV12-5 to TRBJ2-5; TRBD1 agrees at 10 bases. V shed 4 bases and J 5 bases; nucleotides not matched to a gene: 1. This CDR3 comprises 13 residues. Germline CDR1 and CDR2: LGHNT and FRNRAP.

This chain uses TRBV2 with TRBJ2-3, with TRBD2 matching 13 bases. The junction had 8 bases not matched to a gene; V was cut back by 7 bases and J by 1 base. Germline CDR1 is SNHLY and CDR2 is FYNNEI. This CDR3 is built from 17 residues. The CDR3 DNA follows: TGTGCCAGCACCTGGACTAGCGGGGGTGGTGGCACAGATACGCAGTATTTT. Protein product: CASTWTSGGGGTDTQYF.

CDR3 sequence (DNA): TGCAGCGTTGGTGGGGGGGCCCCGAATCAGCCCCAGCATTTT. Translating gives CSVGGGAPNQPQHF. The chain couples TRBV29-1 to TRBJ1-5; TRBD1 might be the D (6 bases). CDR1 and CDR2 from the germline V gene are SQVTM and ANQGSEA. CDR3 length: 14 amino acids. With 4 bases removed from V and 4 bases from J, the gap between germline ends came to 14 bases.

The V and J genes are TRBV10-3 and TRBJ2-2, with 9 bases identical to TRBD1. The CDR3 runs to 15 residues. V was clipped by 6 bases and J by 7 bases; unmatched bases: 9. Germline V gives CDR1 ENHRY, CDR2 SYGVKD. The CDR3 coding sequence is TGTGCCATCAGACCTACAGGGGGCAGAAACGGGGAGCTGTTTTTT. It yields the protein CAIRPTGGRNGELFF.

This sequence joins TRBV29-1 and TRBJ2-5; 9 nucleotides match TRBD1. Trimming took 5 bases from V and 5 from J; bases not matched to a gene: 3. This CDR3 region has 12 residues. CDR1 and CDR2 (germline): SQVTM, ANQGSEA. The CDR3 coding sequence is TGCAGCGTTTACGGACAGGGGGAGACCCAGTACTTC. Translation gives CSVYGQGETQYF. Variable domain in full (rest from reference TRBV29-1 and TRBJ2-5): SAVISQKPSRDICQRGTSLTIQCQVDSQVTMMFWYRQQPGQSLTLIATANQGSEATYESGFVIDKFPISRPNLTFSTLTVSNMSPEDSSIYLCSVYGQGETQYFGPGTRLLVL.

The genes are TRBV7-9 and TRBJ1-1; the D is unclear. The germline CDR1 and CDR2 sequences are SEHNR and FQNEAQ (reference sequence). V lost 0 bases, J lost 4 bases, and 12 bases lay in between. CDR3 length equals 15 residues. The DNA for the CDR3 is TGTGCCAGCAGCTTAGCGGCGTGGCAGAGCACTGAAGCTTTCTTT. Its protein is CASSLAAWQSTEAFF.

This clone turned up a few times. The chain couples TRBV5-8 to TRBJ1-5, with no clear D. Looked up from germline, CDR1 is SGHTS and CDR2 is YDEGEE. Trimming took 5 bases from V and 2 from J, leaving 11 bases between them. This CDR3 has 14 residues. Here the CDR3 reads CASSLRPGNQPQHF. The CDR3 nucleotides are TGTGCCAGCAGTCTTCGGCCAGGCAATCAGCCCCAGCATTTT.

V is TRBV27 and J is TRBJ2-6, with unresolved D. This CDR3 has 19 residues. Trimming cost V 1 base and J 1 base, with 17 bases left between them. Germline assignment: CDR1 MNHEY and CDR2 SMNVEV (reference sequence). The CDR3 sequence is CASSLYMGRFVSGANVLTF. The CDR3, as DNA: TGTGCCAGCAGTTTATATATGGGCAGGTTCGTGTCTGGGGCCAACGTCCTGACTTTC.

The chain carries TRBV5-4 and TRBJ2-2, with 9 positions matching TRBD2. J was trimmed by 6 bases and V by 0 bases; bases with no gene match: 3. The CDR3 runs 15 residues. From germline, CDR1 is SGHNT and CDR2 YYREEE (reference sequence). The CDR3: CASSLGRTSAGELFF. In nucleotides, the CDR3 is TGTGCCAGCAGCTTGGGCCGGACTAGCGCCGGGGAGCTGTTTTTT.

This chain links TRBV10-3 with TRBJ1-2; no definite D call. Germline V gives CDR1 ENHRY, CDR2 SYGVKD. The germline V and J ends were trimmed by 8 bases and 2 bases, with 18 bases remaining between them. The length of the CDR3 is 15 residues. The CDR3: CAIGERDKMNYGYTF. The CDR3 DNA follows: TGTGCCATCGGAGAACGAGACAAAATGAACTATGGCTACACCTTC.

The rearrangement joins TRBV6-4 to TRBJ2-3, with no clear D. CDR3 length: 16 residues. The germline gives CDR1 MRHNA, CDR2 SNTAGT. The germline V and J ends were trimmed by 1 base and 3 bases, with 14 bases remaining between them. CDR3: CASSDLGGENTDTQYF. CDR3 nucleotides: TGTGCCAGCAGTGACTTGGGCGGAGAGAATACAGATACGCAGTATTTT.

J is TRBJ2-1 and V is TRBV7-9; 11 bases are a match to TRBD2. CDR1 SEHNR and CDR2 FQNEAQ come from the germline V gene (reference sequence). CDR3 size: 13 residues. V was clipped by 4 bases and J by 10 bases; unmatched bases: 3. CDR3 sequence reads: CASSSGTSGEQFF. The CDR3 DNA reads TGTGCCAGCAGCTCCGGGACTAGCGGAGAGCAGTTCTTC.

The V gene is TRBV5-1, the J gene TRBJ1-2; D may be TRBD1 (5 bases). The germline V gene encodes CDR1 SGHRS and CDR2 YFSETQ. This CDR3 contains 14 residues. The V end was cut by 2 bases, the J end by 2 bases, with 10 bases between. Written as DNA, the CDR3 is TGCGCCAGCAGCTTCGCCGGGGGGAACTATGGCTACACCTTC. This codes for CASSFAGGNYGYTF.

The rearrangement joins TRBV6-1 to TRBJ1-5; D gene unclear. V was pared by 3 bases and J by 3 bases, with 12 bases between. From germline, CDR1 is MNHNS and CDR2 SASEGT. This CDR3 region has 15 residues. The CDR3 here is CASSEASGSNQPQHF. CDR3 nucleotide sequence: TGTGCCAGCAGTGAGGCTAGTGGGTCCAATCAGCCCCAGCATTTT.

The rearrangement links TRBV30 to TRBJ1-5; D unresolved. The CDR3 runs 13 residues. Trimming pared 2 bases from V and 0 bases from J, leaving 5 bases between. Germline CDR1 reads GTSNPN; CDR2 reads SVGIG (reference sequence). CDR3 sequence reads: CAWSTNSNQPQHF. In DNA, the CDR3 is TGTGCCTGGAGTACGAATAGCAATCAGCCCCAGCATTTT. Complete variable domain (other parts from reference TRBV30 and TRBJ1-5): SQTIHQWPATLVQPVGSPLSLECTVEGTSNPNLYWYRQAAGRGLQLLFYSVGIGQISSEVPQNLSASRPQDRQFILSSKKLLLSDSGFYLCAWSTNSNQPQHFGDGTRLSIL.

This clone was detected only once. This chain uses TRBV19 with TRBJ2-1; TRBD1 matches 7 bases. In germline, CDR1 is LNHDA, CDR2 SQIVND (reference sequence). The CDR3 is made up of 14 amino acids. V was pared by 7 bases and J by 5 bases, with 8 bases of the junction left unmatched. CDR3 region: CASIGDRINNEQFF. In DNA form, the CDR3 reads TGTGCCAGTATTGGGGACAGAATTAACAATGAGCAGTTCTTC.

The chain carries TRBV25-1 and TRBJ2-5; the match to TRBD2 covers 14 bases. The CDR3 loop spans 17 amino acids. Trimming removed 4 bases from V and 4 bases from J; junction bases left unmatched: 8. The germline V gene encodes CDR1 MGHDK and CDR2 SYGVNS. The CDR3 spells CASSGGLAGADGETQYF. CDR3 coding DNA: TGTGCCAGCAGTGGGGGACTAGCGGGGGCAGACGGAGAGACCCAGTACTTC.

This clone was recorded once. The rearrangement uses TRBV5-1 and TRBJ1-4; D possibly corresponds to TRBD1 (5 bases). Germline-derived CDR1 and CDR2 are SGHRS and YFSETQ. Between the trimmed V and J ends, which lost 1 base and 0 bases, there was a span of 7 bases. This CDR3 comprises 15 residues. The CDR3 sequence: CASSLMGATNEKLFF. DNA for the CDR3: TGCGCCAGCAGCTTGATGGGGGCAACTAATGAAAAACTGTTTTTT.

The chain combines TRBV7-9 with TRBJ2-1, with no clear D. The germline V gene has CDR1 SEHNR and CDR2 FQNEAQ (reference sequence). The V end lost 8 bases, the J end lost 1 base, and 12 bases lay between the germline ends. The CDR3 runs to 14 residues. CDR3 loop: CASSQAVSYNEQFF. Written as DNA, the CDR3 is TGTGCCAGCTCCCAGGCGGTTTCCTACAATGAGCAGTTCTTC.

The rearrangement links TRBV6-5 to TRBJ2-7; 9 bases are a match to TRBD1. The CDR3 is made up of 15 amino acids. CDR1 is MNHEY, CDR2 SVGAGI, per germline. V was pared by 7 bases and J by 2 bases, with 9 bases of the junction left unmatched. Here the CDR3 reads CASTREGTGTYEQYF. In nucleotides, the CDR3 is TGTGCCAGCACCAGGGAGGGGACAGGGACCTACGAGCAGTACTTC.

CDR3 sequence: CASSGRTSGQETQYF. The CDR3 DNA follows: TGTGCCAGCAGCGGGAGGACTAGCGGTCAAGAGACCCAGTACTTC. The rearrangement joins TRBV7-2 to TRBJ2-5, with 10 bases lining up with TRBD2. The germline V gene has CDR1 SGHTA and CDR2 FQGNSA. This CDR3 spans 15 amino acids. The ends lost 5 bases at V and 2 bases at J; junction bases unmatched: 5. Combining the CDR3 with reference TRBV7-2 and TRBJ2-5 gives the whole variable domain GAGVSQSPSNKVTEKGKDVELRCDPISGHTALYWYRQSLGQGLEFLIYFQGNSAPDKSGLPSDRFSAERTGGSVSTLTIQRTQQEDSAVYLCASSGRTSGQETQYFGPGTRLLVL.